This T cell receptor (beta chain) was observed in a study of T cells after somatic rescue of genetic block. This table comes from immunoSEQ multiplex PCR, and its TCRdb copy is limited to in-frame clones, with some not included. The data hold 65,000 to 70,000 clones, with 92% observed a single time. Germline V gene data show CDR1 as LNHNV and CDR2 as YYDKDF (reference sequence). Trimming took off 1 base at V and 0 bases at J, with 11 bases between the two ends. The CDR3 is 16 amino acids. The sequence derives from a middle-aged man. The V call is TRBV15, the J call TRBJ2-3; D remains ambiguous. Sequences were obtained from peripheral blood mononuclear cells (PBMCs). CDR3 loop: CATSRVTLASTDTQYF. The CDR3 nucleotides read TGTGCCACCAGCAGAGTCACACTCGCTAGCACAGATACGCAGTATTTT.